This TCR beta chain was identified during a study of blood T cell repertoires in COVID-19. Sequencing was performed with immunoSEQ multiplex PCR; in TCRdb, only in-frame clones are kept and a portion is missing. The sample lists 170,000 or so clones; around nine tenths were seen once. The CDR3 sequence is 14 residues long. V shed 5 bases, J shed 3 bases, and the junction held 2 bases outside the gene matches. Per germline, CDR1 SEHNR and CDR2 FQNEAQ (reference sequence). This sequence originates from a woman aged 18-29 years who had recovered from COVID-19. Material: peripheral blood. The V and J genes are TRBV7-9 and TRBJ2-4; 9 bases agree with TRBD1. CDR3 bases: TGTGCCAGCAGCCCGGGACAGGGCAAAAACATTCAGTACTTC. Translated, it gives CASSPGQGKNIQYF.